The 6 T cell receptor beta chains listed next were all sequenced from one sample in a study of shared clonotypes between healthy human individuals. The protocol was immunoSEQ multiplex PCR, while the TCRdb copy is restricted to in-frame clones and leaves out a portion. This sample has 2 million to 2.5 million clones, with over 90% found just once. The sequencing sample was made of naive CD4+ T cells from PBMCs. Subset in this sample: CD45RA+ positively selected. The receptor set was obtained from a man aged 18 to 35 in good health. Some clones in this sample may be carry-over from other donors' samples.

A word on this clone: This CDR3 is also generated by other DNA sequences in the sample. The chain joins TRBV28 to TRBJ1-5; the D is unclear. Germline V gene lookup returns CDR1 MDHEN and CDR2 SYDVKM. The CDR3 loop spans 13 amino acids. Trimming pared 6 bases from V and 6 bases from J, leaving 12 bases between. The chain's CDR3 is CASSLSRVQPQHF. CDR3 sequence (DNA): TGTGCCAGCAGCCTCTCTCGGGTTCAGCCCCAGCATTTT.

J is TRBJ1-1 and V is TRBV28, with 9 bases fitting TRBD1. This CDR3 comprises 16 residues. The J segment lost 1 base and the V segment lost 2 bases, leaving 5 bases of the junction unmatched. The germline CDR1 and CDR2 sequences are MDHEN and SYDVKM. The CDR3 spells CASSLNPGQGNTEAFF. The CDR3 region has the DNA TGTGCCAGCAGTTTAAATCCGGGACAGGGGAACACTGAAGCTTTCTTT.

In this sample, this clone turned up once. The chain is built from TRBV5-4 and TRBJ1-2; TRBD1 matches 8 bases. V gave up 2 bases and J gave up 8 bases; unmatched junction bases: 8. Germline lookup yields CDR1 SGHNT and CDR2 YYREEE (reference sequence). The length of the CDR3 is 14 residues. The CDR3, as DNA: TGTGCCAGCAGCTTCGGACAGGGTGGGGAGGGCTACACCTTC. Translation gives CASSFGQGGEGYTF.

The CDR3 loop reads CASSSFGPNTEAFF. The CDR3 DNA is TGTGCCAGCAGTTCTTTTGGCCCTAACACTGAAGCTTTCTTT. V gene TRBV27 combines with J gene TRBJ1-1; D remains ambiguous. Germline V gene lookup returns CDR1 MNHEY and CDR2 SMNVEV (reference sequence). Between the trimmed V and J ends, which lost 4 bases and 2 bases, there was a span of 11 bases. This CDR3 comprises 14 residues.

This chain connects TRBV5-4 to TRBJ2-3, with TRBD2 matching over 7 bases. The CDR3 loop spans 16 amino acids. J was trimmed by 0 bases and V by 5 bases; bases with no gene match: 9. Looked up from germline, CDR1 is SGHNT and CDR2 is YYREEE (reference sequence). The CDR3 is CASRPQRGASTDTQYF. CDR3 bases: TGTGCCAGCAGACCGCAGCGGGGAGCTAGCACAGATACGCAGTATTTT.

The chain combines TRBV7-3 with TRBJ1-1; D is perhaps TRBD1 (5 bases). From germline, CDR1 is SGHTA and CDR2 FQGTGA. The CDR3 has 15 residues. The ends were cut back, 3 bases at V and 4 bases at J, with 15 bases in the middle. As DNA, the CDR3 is TGTGCCAGCAGCTTCCTACATAGGGGTGGCACTGAAGCTTTCTTT. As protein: CASSFLHRGGTEAFF. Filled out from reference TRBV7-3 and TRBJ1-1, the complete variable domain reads GAGVSQTPSNKVTEKGKYVELRCDPISGHTALYWYRQSLGQGPEFLIYFQGTGAADDSGLPNDRFFAVRPEGSVSTLKIQRTERGDSAVYLCASSFLHRGGTEAFFGQGTRLTVV.